Shown below are 14 T cell receptor beta chains from a single sample sequenced in a study of radiotherapy plus CTLA-4 blockade in lung cancer. Here immunoSEQ multiplex PCR was the method, and the copy in TCRdb shows in-frame clones only, minus some. The sample lists about 87,000 clones, about 88% seen once, with approximately 16% in the top ten. The material was peripheral blood, obtained from a patient treated with radiotherapy plus ipilimumab. Receptors originate from a human donor with non-small cell lung cancer that progressed on radiotherapy plus ipilimumab.

The genes are TRBV19 and TRBJ2-7, with D maybe TRBD1 (6 bases). Germline loops: CDR1 LNHDA, CDR2 SQIVND (reference sequence). The CDR3 length is 15 residues. V was clipped by 6 bases and J by 6 bases, with 21 bases between them. The CDR3 spells CASSNTGTPSSEQYF. The CDR3 nucleotides read TGTGCCAGTAGCAACACCGGGACACCCTCTAGCGAGCAGTACTTC. Using reference TRBV19 and TRBJ2-7 for the parts outside the CDR3, the full variable domain is DGGITQSPKYLFRKEGQNVTLSCEQNLNHDAMYWYRQDPGQGLRLIYYSQIVNDFQKGDIAEGYSVSREKKESFPLTVTSAQKNPTAFYLCASSNTGTPSSEQYFGPGTRLTVT.

V gene TRBV6-5 combines with J gene TRBJ2-5, with D perhaps assigned TRBD1 or TRBD2 (5 bases each). The germline V gene has CDR1 MNHEY and CDR2 SVGAGI. V dropped 2 bases and J dropped 7 bases, with 14 bases sitting between them. CDR3 length: 14 residues. CDR3 amino acids: CASSYPGASGTQYF. Written as DNA, the CDR3 is TGTGCCAGCAGTTACCCCGGGGCCTCCGGGACCCAGTACTTC.

This chain links TRBV5-1 with TRBJ1-5; D is unresolved. The CDR3 contains 16 residues. Trimming shortened V by 4 bases and J by 0 bases, and 14 bases separated the two germline ends. Looked up from germline, CDR1 is SGHRS and CDR2 is YFSETQ. CDR3 coding DNA: TGCGCCAGCAGCCCCGGCGGCAGCTATAGCAATCAGCCCCAGCATTTT. Translating gives CASSPGGSYSNQPQHF.

Comments on this clone: The sample has other DNA sequences that encode this CDR3 too. The chain uses TRBV4-1 and TRBJ2-5, with unresolved D. The CDR3 is 15 residues long. The V gene lost 0 bases and the J gene lost 2 bases, with 10 bases spanning the gap. Germline CDR1 is MGHRA and CDR2 is YSYEKL. CDR3 amino acids: CASSQDLRQQETQYF. The CDR3 DNA follows: TGCGCCAGCAGCCAAGATCTGCGGCAGCAAGAGACCCAGTACTTC.

V usage is TRBV9 and J usage is TRBJ2-7; tentatively, D is TRBD1 (6 bases). The CDR3 has 14 residues. V lost 4 bases, J lost 5 bases, and 16 bases lay in between. The germline gives CDR1 SGDLS, CDR2 YYNGEE. The chain's CDR3 is CASSPRWGTNEQYF. The DNA for the CDR3 is TGTGCCAGCAGCCCTCGTTGGGGGACAAACGAGCAGTACTTC.

The chain combines TRBV6-5 with TRBJ2-1; 9 bases match TRBD1. The CDR3 runs to 15 residues. V lost 5 bases, J lost 2 bases, and 4 bases stayed unmatched. Germline CDR1 is MNHEY and CDR2 is SVGAGI. In DNA, the CDR3 is TGTGCCAGCAGTATCCGGGACAGGGCCTACAATGAGCAGTTCTTC. As protein: CASSIRDRAYNEQFF.

The chain uses TRBV6-6 and TRBJ2-7, with D perhaps TRBD2 (5 bases). The CDR3 is 11 amino acids. Germline lookup yields CDR1 MNHNY and CDR2 SVGAGI (reference sequence). V lost 10 bases and J lost 3, with 10 bases in between. CDR3 in amino acids: CATRRGYEQYF. The CDR3 bases are TGTGCCACCCGCCGGGGCTACGAGCAGTACTTC.

CDR3 nucleotide sequence: TGTGCCAGCAGCTTGGATGGGACTAGCGAATACAATGAGCAGTTCTTC. It translates to CASSLDGTSEYNEQFF. This chain joins TRBV5-4 and TRBJ2-1, with 10 bases aligning to TRBD2. Germline trimming cut 0 bases from V and 4 bases from J; bases unmatched to any gene: 4. The CDR3 spans 16 residues. Germline assignment: CDR1 SGHNT and CDR2 YYREEE (reference sequence).

The V and J genes are TRBV10-3 and TRBJ2-3; D possibly matches TRBD1 or TRBD2 (5 bases each). Trimming left V 4 bases short and J 3 bases short, with 11 bases between. The CDR3 contains 14 residues. The germline V gene has CDR1 ENHRY and CDR2 SYGVKD. The CDR3 region has the DNA TGTGCCATCAGTGGACGGGGCCCGACAGATACGCAGTATTTT. This sequence encodes CAISGRGPTDTQYF.

This clone was observed once. DNA for the CDR3: TGCGCCAGCAGCTTGGCTAGGGCAGATACGCAGTATTTT. This codes for CASSLARADTQYF. The chain employs TRBV5-1 and TRBJ2-3; D call uncertain. V shed 0 bases and J shed 4 bases, with 6 bases lying between them. The CDR3 covers 13 residues. Germline values: CDR1 SGHRS, CDR2 YFSETQ.

The genes are TRBV30 and TRBJ1-5; no firm D call. Germline V lookup: CDR1 GTSNPN, CDR2 SVGIG (reference sequence). The V and J ends lost 3 bases and 4 bases respectively, with 16 bases between them. There are 15 residues in the CDR3. The DNA of the CDR3 is TGTGCCTGGAGCGCATTAACGGTAGGAAATCAGCCCCAGCATTTT. Amino acids: CAWSALTVGNQPQHF.

The chain joins TRBV5-4 to TRBJ2-3, with 10 nucleotides matching TRBD2. The CDR3 contains 15 residues. Germline values: CDR1 SGHNT, CDR2 YYREEE (reference sequence). Trimming at V came to 5 bases and at J to 1 base, leaving 4 bases not matched to a gene. The CDR3 nucleotides read TGTGCCAGCAGGCCTGGACTAGCGGGCACAGATACGCAGTATTTT. It translates to CASRPGLAGTDTQYF. Variable domain in full (rest from reference TRBV5-4 and TRBJ2-3): ETGVTQSPTHLIKTRGQQVTLRCSSQSGHNTVSWYQQALGQGPQFIFQYYREEENGRGNFPPRFSGLQFPNYSSELNVNALELDDSALYLCASRPGLAGTDTQYFGPGTRLTVL.

The chain couples TRBV19 to TRBJ1-1, with a possible D match to TRBD1 (5 bases). Trimming cost V 5 bases and J 1 base, with 11 bases left between them. Germline V lookup: CDR1 LNHDA, CDR2 SQIVND (reference sequence). There are 14 residues in the CDR3. The CDR3 coding sequence is TGTGCCAGTAGTTCGGGACGGTGGAACACTGAAGCTTTCTTT. Protein sequence: CASSSGRWNTEAFF.

The chain employs TRBV10-3 and TRBJ1-3, with D perhaps TRBD1 (5 bases). The CDR3 length is 17 residues. Per the germline V gene, CDR1 is ENHRY and CDR2 is SYGVKD. With 4 bases removed from V and 0 bases from J, the gap between germline ends came to 16 bases. The CDR3 sequence is CAISGGYLGSSGNTIYF. In DNA form, the CDR3 reads TGTGCCATCAGTGGGGGGTATCTGGGAAGCTCTGGAAACACCATATATTTT.